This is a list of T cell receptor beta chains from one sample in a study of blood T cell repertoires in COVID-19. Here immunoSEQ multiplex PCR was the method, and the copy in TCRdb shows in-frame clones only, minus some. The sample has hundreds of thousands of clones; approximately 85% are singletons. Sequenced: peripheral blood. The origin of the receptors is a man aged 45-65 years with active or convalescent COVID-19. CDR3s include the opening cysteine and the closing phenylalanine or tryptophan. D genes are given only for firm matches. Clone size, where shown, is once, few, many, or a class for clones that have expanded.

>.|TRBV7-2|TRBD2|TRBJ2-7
CASSLNLAGGQYF
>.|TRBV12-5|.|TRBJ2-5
CASGSSGLNQETQYF
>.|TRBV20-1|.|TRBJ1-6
CSASEGGPNSPLHF
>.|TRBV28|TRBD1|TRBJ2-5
CASSFGRGLTLITQYF
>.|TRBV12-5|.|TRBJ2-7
CASGLPGREQYF
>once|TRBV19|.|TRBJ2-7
CASSRSTRAYEQYF
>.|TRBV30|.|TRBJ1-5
CAWSHRDNQPQHF
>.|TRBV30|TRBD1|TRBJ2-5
CAWSRGFRDRGQETQYF
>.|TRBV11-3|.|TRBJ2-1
CASSPRQTQYNEQFF
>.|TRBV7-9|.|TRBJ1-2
CASSLPSRSDYGYTF
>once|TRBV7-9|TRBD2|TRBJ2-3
CASSSGTSYRTDTQYF
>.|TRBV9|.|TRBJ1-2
CASSGGQGIIYGYTF
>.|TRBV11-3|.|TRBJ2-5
CASSAGPTTQYF
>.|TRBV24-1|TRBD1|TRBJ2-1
CATSEYPDIGQGKDEQFF
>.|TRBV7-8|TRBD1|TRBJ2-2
CASSLLGGSTGELFF
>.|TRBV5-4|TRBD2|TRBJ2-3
CASTGASGSRSTDTQYF
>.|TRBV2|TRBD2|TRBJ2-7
CASSGGPAGYYEQYF
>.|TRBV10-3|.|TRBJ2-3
CAIMTGEPTDTQYF
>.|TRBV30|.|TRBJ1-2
CAWSVELSGGYTF
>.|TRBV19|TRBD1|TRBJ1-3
CASSLQGASSGNTIYF
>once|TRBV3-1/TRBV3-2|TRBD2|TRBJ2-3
CASSQDPDVLAGGRSTDTQYF
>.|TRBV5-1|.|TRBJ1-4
CASSLGRTDKNEKLFF
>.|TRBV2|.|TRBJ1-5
CASSFRSNQPQHF
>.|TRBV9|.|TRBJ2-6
CASSVNPRDTRSSGANVLTF
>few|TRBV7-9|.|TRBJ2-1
CASTQTSSYNEQFF
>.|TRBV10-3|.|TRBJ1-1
CAIGAGSTEAFF
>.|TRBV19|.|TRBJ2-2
CASNAVHTGELFF
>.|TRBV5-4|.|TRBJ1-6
CASSSASDRERSLHF
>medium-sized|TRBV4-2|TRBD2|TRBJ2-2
CASSQDWSAGTGELFF
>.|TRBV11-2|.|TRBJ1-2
CASSLGRAGDPGYTF
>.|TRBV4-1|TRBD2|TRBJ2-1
CASSRLLAGGHGEQFF
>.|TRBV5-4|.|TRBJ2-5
CASSLHRVQETQYF
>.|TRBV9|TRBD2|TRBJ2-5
CASSVGTSGIETQYF
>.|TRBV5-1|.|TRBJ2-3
CASSYRDGADTQYF
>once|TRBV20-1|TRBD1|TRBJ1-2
CSASGLGGGSNYGYTF